The 27 T cell receptor beta chains given below trace back to one sample, sequenced in a study of T cells after posttransplantation cyclophosphamide. Treatment was busulfan-fludarabine conditioning, a marrow graft, and cyclophosphamide on days +3 and +4. The table came from immunoSEQ multiplex PCR; TCRdb's copy has only in-frame clones and leaves some out. The sample contains about 5,400 clones, none of them singletons. This material consisted of PBMCs, taken after allogeneic stem cell transplant with posttransplant cyclophosphamide. These receptor sequences come from a female patient aged 30-39 years who received an allogeneic stem cell transplant from an unrelated donor, was CMV-positive, and had acute and chronic GVHD. A share of the T cells may be of graft donor origin.

By share, this clone counts as medium-sized. The CDR3 sequence: CASSSHGNTEAFF. The CDR3, as DNA: TGTGCCAGCAGTTCACATGGGAACACTGAAGCTTTCTTT. V gene TRBV2 combines with J gene TRBJ1-1, with D unclear. Trimming pared 5 bases from V and 1 base from J, leaving 8 bases between. CDR3 length: 13 residues. CDR1 and CDR2 (germline): SNHLY, FYNNEI.

This clone was detected ten times or more. V and J are TRBV15 and TRBJ2-7; a possible D gene is TRBD1 (6 bases). V lost 0 bases and J 3 bases, leaving 9 bases between the germline ends. Germline V CDR1 and CDR2: LNHNV, YYDKDF (reference sequence). The CDR3 runs 14 residues. For the CDR3, the DNA is TGTGCCACCAGCAGAGATCCAGGGGACTACGAGCAGTACTTC. Its translation: CATSRDPGDYEQYF.

This clone showed up many times. V is TRBV5-6 and J is TRBJ2-3; D perhaps matches TRBD1 (6 bases). The CDR3 loop spans 14 amino acids. Germline CDR1 and CDR2: SGHDT and YYEEEE. V lost 4 bases to trimming and J lost 1 base, with 10 bases between them. The CDR3 loop reads CASSRGSGTDTQYF. The DNA of the CDR3 is TGTGCCAGCAGCAGGGGGTCAGGCACAGATACGCAGTATTTT.

This clone occurred many times. The J gene is TRBJ2-7, the V gene TRBV6-5, with a weak D call TRBD1 (6 bases). V was trimmed by 3 bases and J by 4 bases, leaving 16 bases between them. The length of the CDR3 is 15 residues. Germline loops: CDR1 MNHEY, CDR2 SVGAGI. CDR3 nucleotide sequence: TGTGCCAGCAGTTATCAAACAGGGAAACTTTACGAGCAGTACTTC. Residues: CASSYQTGKLYEQYF.

This clone turned up a few times. The V call is TRBV10-3, the J call TRBJ2-7, with 9 bases identical to TRBD2. The CDR3 sequence is 16 residues long. Unmatched junction bases numbered 15, after V lost 5 bases and J lost 7 bases. The germline V gene has CDR1 ENHRY and CDR2 SYGVKD. In DNA form, the CDR3 reads TGTGCCATCAGTAAGAGGGGGGGGCGGGAGGGCCTGGAGCAGTACTTC. Protein product: CAISKRGGREGLEQYF.

This clone was seen ten or more times. This rearrangement joins TRBV7-8 to TRBJ1-2; 8 bases match TRBD1. This CDR3 comprises 15 residues. The V gene's germline CDR1 is SGHVS and CDR2 FQNEAQ. J gave up 8 bases and V 5 bases, and 13 bases lay outside the gene matches. CDR3 bases: TGTGCCAGCAGCCCCGGGGGAGGACAGGGCCGAGGCTACACCTTC. Translation: CASSPGGGQGRGYTF.

Many counts were recorded for this clone. The chain links TRBV15 to TRBJ1-1, with D possibly matching TRBD1 (5 bases). The CDR3 runs to 15 residues. Germline V gene lookup returns CDR1 LNHNV and CDR2 YYDKDF (reference sequence). V was clipped by 3 bases and J by 1 base, with 12 bases between them. In DNA form, the CDR3 reads TGTGCCACCAGCAGTAGGGCCAGGGCGAACACTGAAGCTTTCTTT. Encoded protein: CATSSRARANTEAFF.

At least ten counts were recorded for this clone. The rearrangement uses TRBV29-1 and TRBJ2-7; 10 nucleotides line up with TRBD2. This CDR3 is 15 amino acids long. The ends lost 6 bases at V and 1 base at J; junction bases unmatched: 9. CDR1 SQVTM and CDR2 ANQGSEA come from the germline V gene. DNA of the CDR3: TGCAGCGTATCAACTAGCGGGAAGATATCCTACGAGCAGTACTTC. Its translation is CSVSTSGKISYEQYF.

The V and J genes are TRBV27 and TRBJ2-1; TRBD2 matches 14 bases. The V and J ends lost 6 bases and 2 bases, in that order; junction bases with no gene match: 0. This CDR3 region has 15 residues. Germline loops: CDR1 MNHEY, CDR2 SMNVEV (reference sequence). The CDR3 loop is CASRTSGRAYNEQFF. The CDR3 DNA follows: TGTGCCAGCAGGACTAGCGGGAGGGCCTACAATGAGCAGTTCTTC.

This clone was picked up a small number of times. The J gene is TRBJ1-2, the V gene TRBV7-2; no definite D call. This CDR3 spans 14 amino acids. Trimming took 3 bases from V and 8 from J, leaving 16 bases between them. CDR1 and CDR2 from the germline V gene are SGHTA and FQGNSA. Here the CDR3 reads CASSFDRELRGYTF. The DNA of the CDR3 is TGTGCCAGCAGCTTTGATAGGGAGCTTCGAGGCTACACCTTC.

This clone was seen repeatedly, ten times or more. This sequence joins TRBV7-3 and TRBJ2-1; 13 bases line up with TRBD2. This CDR3 has 16 amino acids. The junction had 5 bases not matched to a gene; V was cut back by 4 bases and J by 5 bases. From germline, CDR1 is SGHTA and CDR2 FQGTGA. For the CDR3, the DNA is TGTGCCAGCAGCTATCCCGGACTAGCGGGGGACAATGAGCAGTTCTTC. It specifies CASSYPGLAGDNEQFF.

This clone came up many times. The V and J genes are TRBV11-2 and TRBJ2-3; 7 bases map to TRBD2. V lost 5 bases and J lost 10; bases outside the gene matches: 15. The CDR3 loop spans 15 amino acids. The V gene's germline CDR1 is SGHAT and CDR2 FQNNGV. The CDR3 region is CASSPDLTGLGAQYF. The CDR3 nucleotides are TGTGCCAGCAGCCCAGATCTAACTGGACTAGGGGCGCAGTATTTT.

This clone was observed at least ten times. The gene calls are TRBV7-2 and TRBJ2-7; the match to TRBD2 covers 7 bases. The V segment lost 0 bases and the J segment 4 bases; nucleotides outside the gene matches: 6. The CDR3 loop spans 15 amino acids. Germline-derived CDR1 and CDR2 are SGHTA and FQGNSA. The CDR3 region has the DNA TGTGCCAGCAGCTTAGCGGGAGGGAGTTGGTACGAGCAGTACTTC. It encodes CASSLAGGSWYEQYF.

This clone was counted at least ten times. The V call is TRBV5-4, the J call TRBJ1-1; 8 bases line up with TRBD1. From germline, CDR1 is SGHNT and CDR2 YYREEE (reference sequence). CDR3 size: 13 residues. V shed 4 bases and J 4 bases; nucleotides not matched to a gene: 3. The CDR3 coding sequence is TGTGCCAGCAGCCGAGACAGGGGCACTGAAGCTTTCTTT. Translating it yields CASSRDRGTEAFF.

The sample holds many counts of this clone. The chain employs TRBV7-2 and TRBJ1-2; a weak D match, TRBD1 (6 bases). V was cut by 5 bases and J by 6 bases, with 10 bases left in between. The CDR3 contains 12 residues. Germline assignment: CDR1 SGHTA and CDR2 FQGNSA. DNA for the CDR3: TGTGCCAGCAGCCAATACAGGGATGGCTACACCTTC. Encoded protein: CASSQYRDGYTF.

This clone was recorded many times. V is TRBV6-5 and J is TRBJ2-7; TRBD2 agrees at 13 bases. The CDR3 spans 14 residues. CDR1 and CDR2 (germline): MNHEY, SVGAGI. V was clipped by 8 bases and J by 8 bases; unmatched bases: 9. The CDR3 region has the DNA TGTGCCAGCCGGACTAGCGGGAGCCCGACCAAGCAGTACTTC. It specifies CASRTSGSPTKQYF.

In its sample, this clone ranks as medium-sized (0.01 to 0.1%). J is TRBJ1-3 and V is TRBV30; D possibly corresponds to TRBD1 (6 bases). The V end lost 3 bases, the J end lost 0 bases, and 12 bases lay between the germline ends. CDR1 and CDR2 from the germline V gene are GTSNPN and SVGIG (reference sequence). The CDR3 runs 15 residues. The CDR3 bases are TGTGCCTGGAGCCTTGGACAGAGCTCTGGAAACACCATATATTTT. Translation: CAWSLGQSSGNTIYF. Full variable domain (outside the CDR3, taken from reference TRBV30 and TRBJ1-3): SQTIHQWPATLVQPVGSPLSLECTVEGTSNPNLYWYRQAAGRGLQLLFYSVGIGQISSEVPQNLSASRPQDRQFILSSKKLLLSDSGFYLCAWSLGQSSGNTIYFGEGSWLTVV.

This clone was detected many times. One junction end disagrees with the germline gene, perhaps due to a read error. The rearrangement links TRBV7-7 to TRBJ2-5, with D unclear. Germline V gene sequence: CDR1 SSHAT, CDR2 FNYEAQ (reference sequence). The CDR3 extends over 17 amino acids. The CDR3 coding sequence is TGTGCTAGCAGCCCAACGCCGGCGGCCATGGGTGGAGAGACCCAGTACTTC. It is translated as CASSPTPAAMGGETQYF.

This clone was counted many times. V is TRBV30 and J is TRBJ1-1; TRBD1 agrees at 8 bases. Germline CDR1 reads GTSNPN; CDR2 reads SVGIG (reference sequence). J gave up 4 bases and V 4 bases, and 5 bases lay outside the gene matches. There are 13 residues in the CDR3. In DNA form, the CDR3 reads TGTGCCTGGAAGAGGACAGGGACCACTGAAGCTTTCTTT. This translates into CAWKRTGTTEAFF.

This clone is medium-sized by share. J is TRBJ1-1 and V is TRBV30, with TRBD1 identical over 7 bases. The germline gives CDR1 GTSNPN, CDR2 SVGIG (reference sequence). The CDR3 contains 13 residues. Trimming took 0 bases from V and 8 from J; bases not matched to a gene: 6. In DNA, the CDR3 is TGTGCCTGGAGTGTCACCCGGGACAGAGAAGCTTTCTTT. Amino acids: CAWSVTRDREAFF.

In its sample, this clone was seen many times. The chain joins TRBV5-1 to TRBJ1-2, with TRBD1 identical over 7 bases. The CDR3 totals 12 residues. Germline V gene lookup returns CDR1 SGHRS and CDR2 YFSETQ. V shed 2 bases, J shed 12 bases, and the junction held 7 bases outside the gene matches. In nucleotides, the CDR3 is TGCGCCAGCAGCTTTCCGGGACAGCCTCACACCTTC. It specifies CASSFPGQPHTF.

This clone has ten or more counts. This chain uses TRBV11-1 with TRBJ2-1; 8 bases align to TRBD2. Losses at the gene ends were 7 bases for V and 6 bases for J; bases not matched to a gene: 11. Germline V CDR1 and CDR2: SGHAT, FQDESV (reference sequence). The CDR3 covers 15 residues. Here the CDR3 reads CASTPRQREPNEQFF. The CDR3 DNA reads TGTGCCAGCACGCCCCGGCAGCGGGAGCCCAATGAGCAGTTCTTC. The full variable domain, with the rest looked up from reference TRBV11-1 and TRBJ2-1, is EAEVAQSPRYKITEKSQAVAFWCDPISGHATLYWYRQILGQGPELLVQFQDESVVDDSQLPKDRFSAERLKGVDSTLKIQPAELGDSAMYLCASTPRQREPNEQFFGPGTRLTVL.

This clone was detected ten times or more. The J gene is TRBJ2-7, the V gene TRBV27, with 8 bases matching TRBD2. The CDR3 contains 16 residues. Trimming cost V 5 bases and J 7 bases; bases outside gene matches: 16. Germline CDR1 is MNHEY and CDR2 is SMNVEV (reference sequence). The CDR3 loop reads CASSPLGAGEAREQYF. The CDR3, as DNA: TGTGCCAGCAGTCCACTGGGAGCGGGAGAGGCGAGGGAGCAGTACTTC.

The rearrangement joins TRBV4-1 to TRBJ2-5; 14 nucleotides agree with TRBD2. The DNA end is more similar to TRBJ2-7, so the J call may be wrong. The CDR3 consists of 19 residues. Germline lookup yields CDR1 MGHRA and CDR2 YSYEKL. CDR3 residues: CASSQDSPGLAGDNYEQYF. The CDR3 DNA sequence: TGCGCCAGCAGCCAAGATTCACCGGGACTAGCGGGAGATAACTACGAGCAGTACTTC.

This clone was counted ten times or more. J is TRBJ2-3 and V is TRBV4-2; 11 positions agree with TRBD2. Germline loops: CDR1 LGHNA, CDR2 YNFKEQ. The CDR3 is 20 residues long. The V and J ends lost 2 bases and 4 bases, in that order; junction bases with no gene match: 17. CDR3 sequence reads: CASSQNGGIAGGFGADTQYF. The CDR3 bases are TGTGCCAGCAGCCAAAATGGTGGGATAGCGGGAGGGTTTGGTGCAGATACGCAGTATTTT.

This clone has just a few counts. The V call is TRBV2, the J call TRBJ2-5; D is uncertain. Gene TRBJ2-7 matches the end of the DNA better, so the J call may be wrong. Germline assignment: CDR1 SNHLY and CDR2 FYNNEI. This CDR3 has 13 residues. The CDR3 protein is CASSEPVTYEQYF. The CDR3, as DNA: TGTGCCAGCAGTGAACCGGTAACCTACGAGCAGTACTTC.

The genes are TRBV7-2 and TRBJ2-5; D is unclear. Trimming took off 6 bases at V and 0 bases at J, with 11 bases between the two ends. The CDR3 has 14 residues. Per the germline V gene, CDR1 is SGHTA and CDR2 is FQGNSA. For the CDR3, the DNA is TGTGCCAGCAGTCGCTACGGGTACCAAGAGACCCAGTACTTC. Translated: CASSRYGYQETQYF.